This TCR beta chain was sequenced during a study of blood T cell repertoires in COVID-19. Study context: In each case, the material was cDNA or gDNA derived from T cells, B-cell-depleted T cells, or PBMCs.

Recruited during active infection, patients (from Seattle) were subsequently followed longitudinally. The CDR3 has 14 amino acids. Germline loops: CDR1 MNHEY, CDR2 SMNVEV (reference sequence). V lost 4 bases to trimming and J lost 0 bases, with 7 bases between them. Per the authors' pipeline: Amplification of reference gene primers was used by the study to estimate nucleated cell counts. Only in-frame clones appear in the TCRdb table, and some are missing; sequencing was by immunoSEQ multiplex PCR. The V and J calls and clone size were taken over from that table, and D and trimming were inferred from the DNA. Of over 200,000 clones in the sample, 90% were seen once.

Source material: peripheral blood. The chain combines TRBV27 with TRBJ1-5; D may be TRBD1 (6 bases). The sequence derives from a man under 40 with COVID-19, enrolled during active disease. CDR3 region: CASSYRASNQPQHF. Here the CDR3 DNA reads TGTGCCAGCAGTTACAGGGCTAGCAATCAGCCCCAGCATTTT.